One and the same sample provided the 29 T cell receptor beta chains below, sequenced in a study of CD8+ T cells in alopecia areata. Sequencing used cDNA as its template, made by extracting RNA and reverse transcribing it. This table comes from immunoSEQ multiplex PCR, and its TCRdb copy is limited to in-frame clones, with some not included. The table has more than 110,000 clones, 45% to 65% seen once. Sample treatment: oral pan-JAK inhibitor, 5-10 mg twice daily. Sequenced here: CD8+ T cells sorted from blood, sampled at week 4, from a patient treated with tofacitinib. These receptors originate from a human donor with alopecia areata.

The chain joins TRBV29-1 to TRBJ2-3, with TRBD2 identical over 9 bases. Trimming cost V 7 bases and J 4 bases; bases outside gene matches: 6. CDR3 length equals 13 residues. CDR1 and CDR2 (germline): SQVTM, ANQGSEA. The CDR3 bases are TGCAGCGGGAGCGGGGGGTTGGCAGATACGCAGTATTTT. Translation gives CSGSGGLADTQYF.

The V and J genes are TRBV6-5 and TRBJ2-1; no reliable D call. The CDR3 runs 12 residues. Trimming left V 5 bases short and J 8 bases short, with 10 bases between. Germline CDR1 and CDR2: MNHEY and SVGAGI. DNA for the CDR3: TGTGCCAGCAGTGATAGGCCGGATGAGCAGTTCTTC. This encodes CASSDRPDEQFF.

Concerning this clone itself: In the same sample, other DNA sequences code for this CDR3. The chain combines TRBV6-6 with TRBJ2-7; D is unresolved. The CDR3 length is 13 residues. Trimming removed 3 bases from V and 1 base from J, with 7 bases in between. Per germline, CDR1 MNHNY and CDR2 SVGAGI (reference sequence). CDR3 nucleotides: TGTGCCAGCAGTTATAGCCTATCCTACGAGCAGTACTTC. It translates to CASSYSLSYEQYF.

This clone was detected a few times. CDR3 sequence: CSVVALQESSYNEQFF. The CDR3 region has the DNA TGCAGCGTTGTTGCCCTCCAGGAAAGCTCCTACAATGAGCAGTTCTTC. V and J are TRBV29-1 and TRBJ2-1, with D uncertain. This CDR3 region has 16 residues. Trimming left V 4 bases short and J 0 bases short, with 16 bases between. Per germline, CDR1 SQVTM and CDR2 ANQGSEA.

This clone was found a few times. V gene TRBV6-6 combines with J gene TRBJ1-5; the D is unclear. CDR1 is MNHNY, CDR2 SVGAGI, per germline (reference sequence). The CDR3 totals 14 residues. The V and J ends lost 3 bases and 7 bases respectively, with 13 bases between them. CDR3 nucleotides: TGTGCCAGCAGTTATTCATCAATCGAGCAGCCCCAGCATTTT. Encoded protein: CASSYSSIEQPQHF.

This clone was found a few times. The V call is TRBV7-9, the J call TRBJ1-1; D not resolved. This CDR3 has 11 amino acids. The V end was cut by 5 bases, the J end by 8 bases, with 9 bases between. Looked up from germline, CDR1 is SEHNR and CDR2 is FQNEAQ (reference sequence). CDR3 sequence reads: CASSVGVEAFF. CDR3 DNA: TGTGCCAGCAGCGTCGGGGTCGAAGCTTTCTTT.

The J gene is TRBJ1-2, the V gene TRBV27, with TRBD1 matching 7 bases. With 6 bases clipped from V and 8 bases from J, the junction kept 15 bases outside the gene matches. Germline CDR1 reads MNHEY; CDR2 reads SMNVEV (reference sequence). This CDR3 has 15 amino acids. In nucleotides, the CDR3 is TGTGCCAGCAGCCCTGGGGTGCAGGGGGAGGGGGGCTACACCTTC. It specifies CASSPGVQGEGGYTF.

J is TRBJ1-4 and V is TRBV2; the D is unclear. This CDR3 is built from 17 residues. Germline CDR1 SNHLY, CDR2 FYNNEI. Trimming left V 3 bases short and J 2 bases short, with 16 bases between. The CDR3 coding sequence is TGTGCCAGCAGTGATTGGTTCCGGGAAGTCACTAATGAAAAACTGTTTTTT. Translation gives CASSDWFREVTNEKLFF.

This clone appeared a few times. The same CDR3 can be traced to other DNA sequences in this sample. CDR3 sequence: CAWSVGGSYEQYF. The CDR3 nucleotides are TGTGCCTGGAGTGTAGGTGGCTCCTACGAGCAGTACTTC. This chain joins TRBV30 and TRBJ2-7; D unclear. Per the germline V gene, CDR1 is GTSNPN and CDR2 is SVGIG (reference sequence). The CDR3 totals 13 residues. V lost 0 bases and J 0 bases, leaving 6 bases between the germline ends.

This clone was detected once. The chain recombines TRBV2 with TRBJ1-2, with a possible D match to TRBD1 (5 bases). The CDR3 has 12 amino acids. Trimming stripped 10 bases from V and 3 bases from J, with 12 bases between. Per germline, CDR1 SNHLY and CDR2 FYNNEI. CDR3 bases: TGTGCCACTTCCGGGACCCACTATGGCTACACCTTC. It encodes CATSGTHYGYTF.

V usage is TRBV13 and J usage is TRBJ1-5, with 7 bases that match TRBD1. The CDR3 is made up of 14 amino acids. Germline CDR1 is PRHDT and CDR2 is FYEKMQ (reference sequence). The V gene end was trimmed by 0 bases and the J gene end by 6 bases; junction bases not matched to a gene: 2. CDR3 sequence: CASSLGTGSQPQHF. The CDR3 DNA reads as TGTGCCAGCAGCTTAGGGACAGGGAGTCAGCCCCAGCATTTT.

The chain carries TRBV14 and TRBJ2-1; D may be TRBD2 (6 bases). V was trimmed by 5 bases and J by 9 bases, leaving 14 bases between them. There are 13 residues in the CDR3. The V gene's germline CDR1 is SGHDN and CDR2 FVKESK. The DNA for the CDR3 is TGTGCCAGCAGCGTTCGACTAGTAACTGAGCAGTTCTTC. The encoded protein is CASSVRLVTEQFF. Full variable domain (remainder filled in from reference TRBV14 and TRBJ2-1): EAGVTQFPSHSVIEKGQTVTLRCDPISGHDNLYWYRRVMGKEIKFLLHFVKESKQDESGMPNNRFLAERTGGTYSTLKVQPAELEDSGVYFCASSVRLVTEQFFGPGTRLTVL.

The V and J genes are TRBV7-6 and TRBJ2-7, with 7 bases identical to TRBD1. V shed 5 bases and J 3 bases; nucleotides not matched to a gene: 4. CDR3 length: 13 amino acids. CDR1 and CDR2 from the germline V gene are SGHVS and FNYEAQ. The DNA for the CDR3 is TGTGCCAGCAGCCCGGACAGGCACTACGAGCAGTACTTC. Protein product: CASSPDRHYEQYF.

V and J are TRBV5-1 and TRBJ1-2; D gene unclear. This CDR3 comprises 16 residues. Germline loops: CDR1 SGHRS, CDR2 YFSETQ. Between the trimmed V and J ends, which lost 5 bases and 7 bases, there was a span of 24 bases. DNA for the CDR3: TGCGCCAGCAGACCCGGTTGGGAGGGCGTAGATGGTGGCTACACCTTC. This codes for CASRPGWEGVDGGYTF. Looking up the rest from reference TRBV5-1 and TRBJ1-2 gives the full variable domain: KAGVTQTPRYLIKTRGQQVTLSCSPISGHRSVSWYQQTPGQGLQFLFEYFSETQRNKGNFPGRFSGRQFSNSRSEMNVSTLELGDSALYLCASRPGWEGVDGGYTFGSGTRLTVV.

The chain employs TRBV9 and TRBJ2-5; D tentatively reads TRBD1 or TRBD2 (5 bases each). This CDR3 spans 14 amino acids. The V gene lost 3 bases and the J gene lost 5 bases, with 14 bases spanning the gap. Germline V lookup: CDR1 SGDLS, CDR2 YYNGEE. CDR3 amino acids: CASSAPGEGETQYF. The DNA of the CDR3 is TGTGCCAGCAGCGCACCTGGCGAGGGGGAGACCCAGTACTTC. The whole variable domain, filled in from reference TRBV9 and TRBJ2-5, reads DSGVTQTPKHLITATGQRVTLRCSPRSGDLSVYWYQQSLDQGLQFLIQYYNGEERAKGNILERFSAQQFPDLHSELNLSSLELGDSALYFCASSAPGEGETQYFGPGTRLLVL.

The chain joins TRBV7-9 to TRBJ2-3; D might be TRBD2 (5 bases). V was clipped by 5 bases and J by 7 bases, with 19 bases between them. The CDR3 has 15 residues. Germline values: CDR1 SEHNR, CDR2 FQNEAQ (reference sequence). The CDR3 DNA sequence: TGTGCCAGCAGCCAACGGGAAGGCGTTCATCATACGCAGTATTTT. Its protein product is CASSQREGVHHTQYF.

By share of the sample, this clone is medium-sized. The junction shows a germline mismatch at one end, possibly a read error. The J gene is TRBJ1-2, the V gene TRBV7-9; perhaps TRBD1 as D (5 bases). Germline loops: CDR1 SEHNR, CDR2 FQNEAQ (reference sequence). The CDR3 has 13 residues. CDR3: CASSLVGTYLLGF. The CDR3 bases are TGTGCCAGCAGCTTAGTGGGGACTTACCTTCTGGGTTTC.

This clone was recorded a few times. V gene TRBV5-8 combines with J gene TRBJ2-1, with D perhaps matching TRBD2 (7 bases). CDR3 size: 16 residues. Germline V gene lookup returns CDR1 SGHTS and CDR2 YDEGEE. Trimming took 7 bases from V and 2 from J, leaving 19 bases between them. The CDR3 loop reads CASPLEGGGPYNEQFF. The CDR3 bases are TGTGCCAGCCCCCTGGAAGGGGGGGGCCCCTACAATGAGCAGTTCTTC. The full variable domain, its missing parts supplied by reference TRBV5-8 and TRBJ2-1, is EAGVTQSPTHLIKTRGQQATLRCSPISGHTSVYWYQQALGLGLQFLLWYDEGEERNRGNFPPRFSGRQFPNYSSELNVNALELEDSALYLCASPLEGGGPYNEQFFGPGTRLTVL.

The chain employs TRBV30 and TRBJ2-1, with D perhaps TRBD1 or TRBD2 (5 bases each). This CDR3 is built from 11 residues. Per germline, CDR1 GTSNPN and CDR2 SVGIG (reference sequence). The ends were cut back, 3 bases at V and 9 bases at J, with 9 bases in the middle. The CDR3 nucleotides read TGTGCCTGGAGCCCAGGGAGTGAGCAGTTCTTC. Translation gives CAWSPGSEQFF.

This clone was counted a few times. The V gene is TRBV25-1, the J gene TRBJ2-7; 8 nucleotides line up with TRBD1. V trimming: 6 bases; J trimming: 2 bases; junction bases outside the gene matches: 9. CDR3 length: 15 amino acids. Germline V lookup: CDR1 MGHDK, CDR2 SYGVNS. CDR3 sequence (DNA): TGTGCCAGCAGCCCCGGGGCAGGGGGCACCTACGAGCAGTACTTC. Translating it yields CASSPGAGGTYEQYF.

CDR3 coding DNA: TGTGCCTGGACGGAACAGGCGGGTGAAAAACTGTTTTTT. The encoded protein is CAWTEQAGEKLFF. V is TRBV30 and J is TRBJ1-4, with D perhaps matching TRBD1 (5 bases). Germline loops: CDR1 GTSNPN, CDR2 SVGIG (reference sequence). The V gene lost 4 bases and the J gene lost 7 bases, with 13 bases spanning the gap. The CDR3 has 13 residues. The full variable domain, its missing parts supplied by reference TRBV30 and TRBJ1-4, is SQTIHQWPATLVQPVGSPLSLECTVEGTSNPNLYWYRQAAGRGLQLLFYSVGIGQISSEVPQNLSASRPQDRQFILSSKKLLLSDSGFYLCAWTEQAGEKLFFGSGTQLSVL.

The rearrangement joins TRBV6-6 to TRBJ1-6, with D possibly being TRBD1 (6 bases). This CDR3 is 15 amino acids long. V was trimmed by 7 bases and J by 10 bases, leaving 20 bases between them. Germline V gives CDR1 MNHNY, CDR2 SVGAGI (reference sequence). The CDR3 nucleotides read TGTGCCAGCATCCCGACCCCACAGGGAGTCTCACCCCTCCACTTT. This translates into CASIPTPQGVSPLHF.

The J gene is TRBJ2-1, the V gene TRBV27; the match to TRBD2 covers 10 bases. The CDR3 runs to 15 residues. Germline V CDR1 and CDR2: MNHEY, SMNVEV (reference sequence). V trimming: 6 bases; J trimming: 7 bases; junction bases outside the gene matches: 9. DNA of the CDR3: TGTGCCAGCAGCTTACTAGCGGGGTATGGTAATGAGCAGTTCTTC. This sequence encodes CASSLLAGYGNEQFF.

This clone was observed a handful of times. This chain links TRBV7-9 with TRBJ2-1; D possibly corresponds to TRBD2 (5 bases). The germline gives CDR1 SEHNR, CDR2 FQNEAQ (reference sequence). CDR3 length equals 16 residues. Trimming took off 3 bases at V and 2 bases at J, with 14 bases between the two ends. CDR3 DNA: TGTGCCAGCAGCTTTGCCCGGGGTAGGACCTACAATGAGCAGTTCTTC. Translation gives CASSFARGRTYNEQFF.

The chain employs TRBV30 and TRBJ2-3; 7 bases are a match to TRBD2. The CDR3 is made up of 13 amino acids. CDR1 is GTSNPN and CDR2 is SVGIG in the germline V gene (reference sequence). Germline trimming cut 4 bases from V and 4 bases from J; bases unmatched to any gene: 5. The CDR3 protein is CAWNVAGPDTQYF. The CDR3 DNA reads as TGTGCCTGGAATGTAGCGGGCCCAGATACGCAGTATTTT. The full variable domain, completed using reference TRBV30 and TRBJ2-3, is SQTIHQWPATLVQPVGSPLSLECTVEGTSNPNLYWYRQAAGRGLQLLFYSVGIGQISSEVPQNLSASRPQDRQFILSSKKLLLSDSGFYLCAWNVAGPDTQYFGPGTRLTVL.

This clone was seen a single time. The chain joins TRBV6-6 to TRBJ1-1; 7 bases map to TRBD1. The CDR3 runs to 15 residues. The ends lost 5 bases at V and 0 bases at J; junction bases unmatched: 6. Germline V gene lookup returns CDR1 MNHNY and CDR2 SVGAGI (reference sequence). CDR3 DNA: TGTGCCAGCAGTCCGACAGGGCTGATGAACACTGAAGCTTTCTTT. Protein sequence: CASSPTGLMNTEAFF.

As to this clone: Other DNA sequences in this specimen translate into the identical CDR3. DNA for the CDR3: TGTGCCTGGAGTGTCCTCTCGAACACTGAAGCTTTCTTT. Encoded protein: CAWSVLSNTEAFF. This chain links TRBV30 with TRBJ1-1; no clear D gene. V was shortened by 0 bases and J by 1 base, with 6 bases between the two germline ends. Germline CDR1 and CDR2: GTSNPN and SVGIG (reference sequence). CDR3 size: 13 residues. The full variable domain, completed using reference TRBV30 and TRBJ1-1, is SQTIHQWPATLVQPVGSPLSLECTVEGTSNPNLYWYRQAAGRGLQLLFYSVGIGQISSEVPQNLSASRPQDRQFILSSKKLLLSDSGFYLCAWSVLSNTEAFFGQGTRLTVV.

This clone was counted between two and nine times. The chain carries TRBV7-9 and TRBJ1-2; 8 bases map to TRBD1. Germline assignment: CDR1 SEHNR and CDR2 FQNEAQ (reference sequence). CDR3 length: 15 amino acids. V lost 0 bases, J lost 6 bases, and 6 bases stayed unmatched. The CDR3 reads CASSLAGTGGHGYTF. The CDR3 DNA reads TGTGCCAGCAGCTTAGCCGGGACAGGAGGCCATGGCTACACCTTC. The variable domain in full, with the rest retrieved from reference TRBV7-9 and TRBJ1-2, is DTGVSQNPRHKITKRGQNVTFRCDPISEHNRLYWYRQTLGQGPEFLTYFQNEAQLEKSRLLSDRFSAERPKGSFSTLEIQRTEQGDSAMYLCASSLAGTGGHGYTFGSGTRLTVV.

The V call is TRBV11-2, the J call TRBJ2-1; 7 nucleotides align to TRBD2. Germline V lookup: CDR1 SGHAT, CDR2 FQNNGV. Trimming cost V 0 bases and J 3 bases; bases outside gene matches: 2. The CDR3 is made up of 15 amino acids. This chain's CDR3 is CASSLERDYYNEQFF. CDR3 in DNA: TGTGCCAGCAGCTTAGAAAGGGACTACTACAATGAGCAGTTCTTC.